Listed here are 20 T cell receptor beta chains from one sample, sequenced in a study of response to subunit inactivated influenza vaccine. MiXCR, applied by TCRdb to the RT-PCR reads, yields one record per CDR3 protein. The table has over 750,000 distinct CDR3 sequences, approximately 22% seen once. Sequenced material: PBMCs from blood, taken approximately 5 days after vaccination. These receptors came from a man between 45 and 60 years old who received an inactivated influenza vaccine.

The V gene is TRBV4-1, the J gene TRBJ1-2; D is unresolved. Per the germline V gene, CDR1 is MGHRA and CDR2 is YSYEKL. This CDR3 has 15 amino acids. V was shortened by 0 bases and J by 0 bases, with 8 bases between the two germline ends. DNA for the CDR3: TGCGCCAGCAGCCAAGATCGGTGGGCTAACTATGGCTACACCTTC. This encodes CASSQDRWANYGYTF.

This clonotype was observed a few times. The chain is built from TRBV6-1 and TRBJ2-7; the D gene is possibly TRBD2 (7 bases). Germline V gives CDR1 MNHNS, CDR2 SASEGT. There are 14 residues in the CDR3. V was trimmed by 7 bases and J by 5 bases, leaving 18 bases between them. The CDR3 DNA reads as TGTGCCAGCAACAAAGGGGGAGGGTCCCACGAGCAGTACTTC. Encoded protein: CASNKGGGSHEQYF.

This clonotype was recorded a few times. The chain carries TRBV12-3 or TRBV12-4 and TRBJ2-5, with TRBD1 matching over 8 bases. V gave up 1 base and J gave up 5 bases; unmatched junction bases: 6. There are 15 residues in the CDR3. CDR3 amino acids: CASSLESRGLETQYF. The CDR3 nucleotides read TGTGCCAGCAGTTTAGAAAGCAGGGGGCTCGAGACCCAGTACTTC.

V gene TRBV10-3 combines with J gene TRBJ2-5; D is perhaps TRBD2 (5 bases). V dropped 8 bases and J dropped 1 base, with 8 bases sitting between them. The CDR3 contains 12 residues. Germline CDR1 and CDR2: ENHRY and SYGVKD. The CDR3 region is CAIGEIQETQYF. CDR3 coding DNA: TGTGCCATCGGGGAGATCCAAGAGACCCAGTACTTC.

V usage is TRBV5-1 and J usage is TRBJ2-2, with 8 bases lining up with TRBD2. V was clipped by 2 bases and J by 6 bases; unmatched bases: 12. CDR3 length: 17 amino acids. Germline V gene data show CDR1 as SGHRS and CDR2 as YFSETQ. The CDR3 is CASSFPTVAGTSGELFF. The CDR3 DNA sequence: TGCGCCAGCAGCTTCCCGACGGTAGCGGGGACCTCCGGGGAGCTGTTTTTT.

The J gene is TRBJ2-1, the V gene TRBV6-1; D is ambiguous. This CDR3 is built from 13 residues. Germline values: CDR1 MNHNS, CDR2 SASEGT. Trimming stripped 1 base from V and 12 bases from J, with 13 bases between. The CDR3, as DNA: TGTGCCAGCAGTGAAGGCGGTAGGTCCTTGCAGTTCTTC. Its protein product is CASSEGGRSLQFF.

The chain couples TRBV6-2 or TRBV6-3 to TRBJ2-3, with TRBD2 matching over 11 bases. The J segment lost 8 bases and the V segment lost 6 bases, leaving 10 bases of the junction unmatched. This CDR3 region has 15 residues. Per germline, CDR1 MNHEY and CDR2 SVGEGT. Written as DNA, the CDR3 is TGTGCCAGCAGGCGTAGCGGGAGGGCCTATGGTACGCAGTATTTT. Translating gives CASRRSGRAYGTQYF.

The rearrangement links TRBV12-3 or TRBV12-4 to TRBJ1-1; D unclear. There are 16 residues in the CDR3. V lost 3 bases and J lost 5, with 19 bases in between. The CDR3 spells CASSFGSQPEETEAFF. In nucleotides, the CDR3 is TGTGCCAGCAGTTTTGGTTCCCAGCCCGAGGAGACTGAAGCTTTCTTT.

This clonotype was counted many times. The CDR3 nucleotides are TGCAGTGCCCTGGCTGGAGGGGGCGGCGAGACCCAGTACTTC. Its translation is CSALAGGGGETQYF. The chain uses TRBV20-1 and TRBJ2-5; TRBD1 might be the D (7 bases). Trimming stripped 6 bases from V and 5 bases from J, with 19 bases between. Germline assignment: CDR1 DFQATT and CDR2 SNEGSKA (reference sequence). The CDR3 contains 14 residues.

The V call is TRBV6-5, the J call TRBJ1-6; no clear D. CDR3 length: 15 residues. V lost 2 bases and J lost 10, with 15 bases in between. The germline V gene has CDR1 MNHEY and CDR2 SVGAGI. CDR3 sequence (DNA): TGTGCCAGCAGTTACGCCCCCGGGGTTGAGTCACCCCTCCACTTT. Residues: CASSYAPGVESPLHF.

This clonotype has a handful of counts. The V gene is TRBV5-1, the J gene TRBJ2-1; D remains ambiguous. The CDR3 is 13 amino acids. Germline CDR1 SGHRS, CDR2 YFSETQ. V lost 2 bases and J lost 9, with 12 bases in between. This chain's CDR3 is CASSLGEVREQFF. The CDR3 nucleotides read TGCGCCAGCAGCTTAGGTGAAGTCCGTGAGCAGTTCTTC.

The rearrangement links TRBV5-4 to TRBJ2-3; D is unresolved. There are 15 residues in the CDR3. The ends were cut back, 4 bases at V and 3 bases at J, with 15 bases in the middle. Germline CDR1 SGHNT, CDR2 YYREEE (reference sequence). The CDR3 DNA reads as TGTGCCAGCAGCGCCGGGTCTCCAAGGACAGATACGCAGTATTTT. Protein product: CASSAGSPRTDTQYF.

The chain is built from TRBV10-3 and TRBJ2-7; tentative D call: TRBD1 (8 bases). Germline-derived CDR1 and CDR2 are ENHRY and SYGVKD. Between the trimmed V and J ends, which lost 6 bases and 2 bases, there was a span of 17 bases. The CDR3 is made up of 15 amino acids. The CDR3 DNA is TGTGCCATCAGCTTCGGACAGGGAGGGACCTACGAGCAGTACTTC. This sequence encodes CAISFGQGGTYEQYF.

This clonotype was counted a few times. This chain uses TRBV5-1 with TRBJ2-7, with 11 positions matching TRBD1. Looked up from germline, CDR1 is SGHRS and CDR2 is YFSETQ. The CDR3 runs 15 residues. J was trimmed by 2 bases and V by 4 bases; bases with no gene match: 5. CDR3 DNA: TGCGCCAGCAGCATAGGGACAGGGGGAACCTACGAGCAGTACTTC. Its protein product is CASSIGTGGTYEQYF.

V usage is TRBV7-6 and J usage is TRBJ2-7; 7 positions agree with TRBD2. With 5 bases clipped from V and 2 bases from J, the junction kept 9 bases outside the gene matches. This CDR3 is built from 15 residues. From germline, CDR1 is SGHVS and CDR2 FNYEAQ. CDR3 DNA sequence: TGTGCCAGCAGCCCTGGGAGGGATCGGACCTACGAGCAGTACTTC. Amino acid sequence: CASSPGRDRTYEQYF.

The chain uses TRBV3-1 and TRBJ2-4; D is undetermined. The CDR3 covers 16 residues. The germline CDR1 and CDR2 sequences are LGHDT and YNNKEL (reference sequence). Trimming took off 0 bases at V and 6 bases at J, with 15 bases between the two ends. This CDR3 is CASSQDPWVRANIQYF. CDR3 in DNA: TGTGCCAGCAGCCAAGATCCTTGGGTCCGAGCAAACATTCAGTACTTC.

The CDR3 DNA reads as TGCGCCAGCAGCCAAGCCCTGGCAGGGAATCAGCCCCAGCATTTT. Translating gives CASSQALAGNQPQHF. The chain has TRBV4-1 and TRBJ1-5; D might be TRBD1 (5 bases). Germline V CDR1 and CDR2: MGHRA, YSYEKL. The ends were cut back, 1 base at V and 4 bases at J, with 11 bases in the middle. This CDR3 has 15 amino acids.

This clonotype was found a few times. This sequence joins TRBV3-1 and TRBJ2-2; D remains ambiguous. This CDR3 has 12 amino acids. The germline CDR1 and CDR2 sequences are LGHDT and YNNKEL (reference sequence). The V gene lost 2 bases and the J gene lost 6 bases, with 4 bases spanning the gap. Written as DNA, the CDR3 is TGTGCCAGCAGCCAATGGCCCGGGGAGCTGTTTTTT. Translation: CASSQWPGELFF.

This clonotype has only a few counts. This chain uses TRBV4-2 with TRBJ2-7; D might be TRBD2 (6 bases). The CDR3 is 15 amino acids. Germline CDR1 reads LGHNA; CDR2 reads YNFKEQ. The ends were cut back, 3 bases at V and 2 bases at J, with 14 bases in the middle. The CDR3 sequence is CASSQSGQYTYEQYF. The DNA for the CDR3 is TGTGCCAGCAGCCAGAGCGGGCAATACACCTACGAGCAGTACTTC.

This clonotype was found a few times. The J gene is TRBJ2-5, the V gene TRBV6-5; D might be TRBD1 or TRBD2, each matching 7 bases. The CDR3 is made up of 15 amino acids. Trimming shortened V by 2 bases and J by 5 bases, and 15 bases separated the two germline ends. Germline V lookup: CDR1 MNHEY, CDR2 SVGAGI. The CDR3 loop is CASSYGRGLGETQYF. The CDR3 nucleotides read TGTGCCAGCAGTTACGGGAGGGGGCTCGGGGAGACCCAGTACTTC.